This TCR beta chain is drawn from a study of blood T cells in healthy people across ages. Primers used in a second PCR of about 6 to 11 cycles were a sample-barcoded 5' primer and a J-beta primer mix. From each sample, at least 2.5 million paired-end reads containing CDR3 were obtained. MiXCR, run by TCRdb on the 5' RACE reads, gives a single entry per CDR3 protein. This table has hundreds of thousands of distinct CDR3 sequences, around two thirds appearing once. V gave up 2 bases and J gave up 10 bases; unmatched junction bases: 14. This CDR3 region has 16 residues. This clonotype was obtained from a man younger than 40 in good health. The rearrangement joins TRBV12-3 or TRBV12-4 to TRBJ2-3, with TRBD1 matching over 8 bases. The sequencing sample was made of blood. CDR3 amino acids: CASSLSWDRSLGSQYF. Here the CDR3 DNA reads TGTGCCAGCAGTTTAAGTTGGGACAGGAGCTTAGGTTCGCAGTATTTT.